Below, 5 T cell receptor beta chains from the same sample are listed, as sequenced in a study of T-cell reconstitution after alpha-beta-depleted transplantation in children. Unique molecular identifiers featured in how the TCRbeta library was prepared. TCRdb passed the PCR reads through MiXCR, listing each CDR3 protein once. The table lists 60,000 or so distinct CDR3 sequences, 40% to 45% of them singletons, with under 98% in the top ten. Sequences were derived from PBMCs, mostly from graft donor cells, sampled 360 days after TCRalphabeta/CD19-depleted stem cell transplant. These receptors were taken from a male patient younger than 18 who had a stem cell transplant for acute lymphoblastic leukemia, so the T cells may come from the graft donor.

A few counts support this clonotype. The J gene is TRBJ2-7, the V gene TRBV5-1; D is unclear. Trimming pared 5 bases from V and 2 bases from J, leaving 11 bases between. The CDR3 length is 13 residues. Germline lookup yields CDR1 SGHRS and CDR2 YFSETQ. The DNA for the CDR3 is TGCGCCAGCAGTTCCGACGGCGCCTACGAGCAGTACTTC. It translates to CASSSDGAYEQYF.

The gene calls are TRBV20-1 and TRBJ1-1; D ambiguous. CDR3 size: 14 residues. Trimming cost V 1 base and J 0 bases, with 9 bases left between them. In germline, CDR1 is DFQATT, CDR2 SNEGSKA (reference sequence). The CDR3 loop is CSARVRTVNTEAFF. In DNA form, the CDR3 reads TGCAGTGCTAGAGTCCGGACGGTGAACACTGAAGCTTTCTTT.

This chain joins TRBV12-3 or TRBV12-4 and TRBJ2-3, with TRBD2 identical over 7 bases. V lost 6 bases, J lost 1 base, and 7 bases stayed unmatched. The CDR3 spans 15 residues. This CDR3 reads CASSSLAWGTDTQYF. In nucleotides, the CDR3 is TGTGCCAGCAGCTCACTAGCGTGGGGCACAGATACGCAGTATTTT.

The chain carries TRBV5-1 and TRBJ2-5; 7 bases map to TRBD2. CDR1 and CDR2 (germline): SGHRS, YFSETQ. The CDR3 consists of 14 residues. Trimming took 3 bases from V and 2 from J; bases not matched to a gene: 4. CDR3 in amino acids: CASSSTSLQETQYF. The CDR3 bases are TGCGCCAGCAGCTCGACTAGCTTACAAGAGACCCAGTACTTC.

The V call is TRBV28, the J call TRBJ2-7; no clear D. Trimming took 3 bases from V and 1 from J, leaving 7 bases between them. This CDR3 has 13 residues. Germline V gene sequence: CDR1 MDHEN, CDR2 SYDVKM. CDR3 in amino acids: CASSFHGSYEQYF. CDR3 DNA: TGTGCCAGCAGTTTCCATGGGTCCTACGAGCAGTACTTC.